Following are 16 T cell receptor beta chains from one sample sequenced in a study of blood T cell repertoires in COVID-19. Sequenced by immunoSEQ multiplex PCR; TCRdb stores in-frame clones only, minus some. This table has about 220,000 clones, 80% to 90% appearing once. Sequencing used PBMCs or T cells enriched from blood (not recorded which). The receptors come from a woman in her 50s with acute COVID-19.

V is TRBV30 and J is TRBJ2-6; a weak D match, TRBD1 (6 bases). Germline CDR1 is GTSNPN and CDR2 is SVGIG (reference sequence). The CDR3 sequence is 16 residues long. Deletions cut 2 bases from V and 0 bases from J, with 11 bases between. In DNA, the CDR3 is TGTGCCTGGAGTCAGGGGCTGAGCTCTGGGGCCAACGTCCTGACTTTC. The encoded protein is CAWSQGLSSGANVLTF.

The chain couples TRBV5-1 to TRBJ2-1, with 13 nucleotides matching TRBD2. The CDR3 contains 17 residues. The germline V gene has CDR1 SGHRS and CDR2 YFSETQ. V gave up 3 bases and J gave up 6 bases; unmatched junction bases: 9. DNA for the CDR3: TGCGCCAGCAGCTCCGGACTAGCGGGAGACCTCTTCAATGAGCAGTTCTTC. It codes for CASSSGLAGDLFNEQFF.

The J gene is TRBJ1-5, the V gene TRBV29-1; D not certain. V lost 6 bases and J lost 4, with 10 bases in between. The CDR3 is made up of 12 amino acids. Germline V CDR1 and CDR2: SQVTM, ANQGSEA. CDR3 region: CSVGELNQPQHF. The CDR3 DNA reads TGCAGCGTCGGGGAACTTAATCAGCCCCAGCATTTT.

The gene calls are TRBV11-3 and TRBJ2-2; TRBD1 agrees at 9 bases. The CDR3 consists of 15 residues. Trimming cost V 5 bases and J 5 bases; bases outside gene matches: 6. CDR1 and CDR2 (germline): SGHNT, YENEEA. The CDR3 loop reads CASSTGGSWTGELFF. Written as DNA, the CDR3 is TGTGCCAGCAGCACAGGGGGCAGCTGGACCGGGGAGCTGTTTTTT.

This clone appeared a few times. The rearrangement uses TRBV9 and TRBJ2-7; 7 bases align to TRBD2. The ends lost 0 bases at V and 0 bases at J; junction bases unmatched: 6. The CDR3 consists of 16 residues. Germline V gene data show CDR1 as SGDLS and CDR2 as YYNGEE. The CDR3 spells CASSVDPTSISYEQYF. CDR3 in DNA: TGTGCCAGCAGCGTAGACCCGACTAGCATCTCCTACGAGCAGTACTTC.

In nucleotides, the CDR3 is TGTGCCAGCAGGCCCCGGAGGTCGGAGCCTCCGGGATCTAATTACTATGGCTACACCTTC. This gives the protein CASRPRRSEPPGSNYYGYTF. The chain joins TRBV28 to TRBJ1-2; D is uncertain. The CDR3 is 20 amino acids. V was clipped by 6 bases and J by 3 bases, with 32 bases between them. Germline V gene lookup returns CDR1 MDHEN and CDR2 SYDVKM.

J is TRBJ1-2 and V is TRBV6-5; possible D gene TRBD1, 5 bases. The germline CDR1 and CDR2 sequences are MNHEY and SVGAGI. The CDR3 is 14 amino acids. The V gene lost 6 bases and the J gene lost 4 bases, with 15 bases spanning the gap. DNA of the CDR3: TGTGCCAGCAGCCAACAGGTATCTGGCTATGGCTACACCTTC. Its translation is CASSQQVSGYGYTF.

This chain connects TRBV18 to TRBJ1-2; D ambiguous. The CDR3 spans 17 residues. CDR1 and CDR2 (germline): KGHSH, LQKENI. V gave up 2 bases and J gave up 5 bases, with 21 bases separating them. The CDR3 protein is CASSPLDGLQIPYGYTF. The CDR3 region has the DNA TGTGCCAGCTCACCATTAGATGGGCTACAGATACCATATGGCTACACCTTC.

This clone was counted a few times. The CDR3 is CASRETSGSYNEQFF. The CDR3 coding sequence is TGTGCCAGCAGGGAGACTAGCGGTTCCTACAATGAGCAGTTCTTC. V is TRBV2 and J is TRBJ2-1, with 9 nucleotides matching TRBD2. The germline V gene encodes CDR1 SNHLY and CDR2 FYNNEI. The CDR3 contains 15 residues. The V segment lost 6 bases and the J segment 1 base; nucleotides outside the gene matches: 4.

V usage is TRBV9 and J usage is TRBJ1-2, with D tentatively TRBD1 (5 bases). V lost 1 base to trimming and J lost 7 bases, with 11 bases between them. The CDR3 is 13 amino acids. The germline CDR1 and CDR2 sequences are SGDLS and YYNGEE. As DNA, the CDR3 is TGTGCCAGCAGCGTAAGGCAGGGCATTGGCTACACCTTC. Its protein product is CASSVRQGIGYTF.

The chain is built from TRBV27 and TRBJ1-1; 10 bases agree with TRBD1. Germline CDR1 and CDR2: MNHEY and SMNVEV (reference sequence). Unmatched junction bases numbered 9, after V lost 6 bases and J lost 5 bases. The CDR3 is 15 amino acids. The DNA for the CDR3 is TGTGCCAGCAGCCTCACCGGGACAGGGGAAACTGAAGCTTTCTTT. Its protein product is CASSLTGTGETEAFF.

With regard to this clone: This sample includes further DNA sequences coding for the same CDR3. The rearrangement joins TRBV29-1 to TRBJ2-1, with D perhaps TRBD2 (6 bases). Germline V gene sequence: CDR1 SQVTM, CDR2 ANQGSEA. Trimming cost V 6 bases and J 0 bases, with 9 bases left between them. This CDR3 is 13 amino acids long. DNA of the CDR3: TGCAGCGTGGCCGGGAGCTCCTACAATGAGCAGTTCTTC. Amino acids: CSVAGSSYNEQFF.

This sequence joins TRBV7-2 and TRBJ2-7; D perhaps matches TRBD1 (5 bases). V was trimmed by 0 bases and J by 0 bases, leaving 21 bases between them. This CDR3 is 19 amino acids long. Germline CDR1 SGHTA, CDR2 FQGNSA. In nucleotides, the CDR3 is TGTGCCAGCAGCTTAGCGGAAATTAGGGGTCGCCGACTCTCCTACGAGCAGTACTTC. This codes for CASSLAEIRGRRLSYEQYF.

CDR3 nucleotides: TGTGCCTGGAGCTCGGGGGTAGGGTACGAGCAGTACTTC. It codes for CAWSSGVGYEQYF. The chain couples TRBV30 to TRBJ2-7, with a tentative D call TRBD2 (6 bases). CDR1 and CDR2 (germline): GTSNPN, SVGIG (reference sequence). Deletions cut 3 bases from V and 4 bases from J, with 13 bases between. The CDR3 runs to 13 residues.

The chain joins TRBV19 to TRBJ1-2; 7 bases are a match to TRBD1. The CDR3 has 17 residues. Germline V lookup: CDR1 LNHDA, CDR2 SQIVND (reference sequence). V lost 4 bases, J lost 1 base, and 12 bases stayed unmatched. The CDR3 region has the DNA TGTGCCAGTAGTACCCCGAGGGGGACAGTCAGTAACTATGGCTACACCTTC. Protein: CASSTPRGTVSNYGYTF. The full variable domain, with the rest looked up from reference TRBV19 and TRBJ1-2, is DGGITQSPKYLFRKEGQNVTLSCEQNLNHDAMYWYRQDPGQGLRLIYYSQIVNDFQKGDIAEGYSVSREKKESFPLTVTSAQKNPTAFYLCASSTPRGTVSNYGYTFGSGTRLTVV.

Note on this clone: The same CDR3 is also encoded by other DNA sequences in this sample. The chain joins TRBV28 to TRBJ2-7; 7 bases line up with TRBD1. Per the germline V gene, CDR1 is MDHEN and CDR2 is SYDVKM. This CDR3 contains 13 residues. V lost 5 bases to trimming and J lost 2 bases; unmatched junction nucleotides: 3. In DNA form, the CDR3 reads TGTGCCAGCAGTCGGGACAGCACCTACGAGCAGTACTTC. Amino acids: CASSRDSTYEQYF.